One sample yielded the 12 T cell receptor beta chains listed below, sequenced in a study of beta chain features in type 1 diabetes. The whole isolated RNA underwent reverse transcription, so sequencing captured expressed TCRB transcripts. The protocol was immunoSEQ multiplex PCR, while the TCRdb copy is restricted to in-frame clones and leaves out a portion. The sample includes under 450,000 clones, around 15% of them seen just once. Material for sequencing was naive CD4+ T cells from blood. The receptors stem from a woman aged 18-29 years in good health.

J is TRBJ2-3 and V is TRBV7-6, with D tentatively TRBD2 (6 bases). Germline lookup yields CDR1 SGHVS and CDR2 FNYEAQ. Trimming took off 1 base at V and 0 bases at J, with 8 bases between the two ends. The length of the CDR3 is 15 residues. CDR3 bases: TGTGCCAGCAGCTTAGGCGGGGCTAGCACAGATACGCAGTATTTT. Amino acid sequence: CASSLGGASTDTQYF.

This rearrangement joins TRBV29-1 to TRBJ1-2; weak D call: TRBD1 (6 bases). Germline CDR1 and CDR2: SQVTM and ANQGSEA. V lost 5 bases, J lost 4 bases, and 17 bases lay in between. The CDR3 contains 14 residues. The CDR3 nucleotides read TGCAGCGTTACGACAGGAACTTCGATCTATGGCTACACCTTC. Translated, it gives CSVTTGTSIYGYTF.

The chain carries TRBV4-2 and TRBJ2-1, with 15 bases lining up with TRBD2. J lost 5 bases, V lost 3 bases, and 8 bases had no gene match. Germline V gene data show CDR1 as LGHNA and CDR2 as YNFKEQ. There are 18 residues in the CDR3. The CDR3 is CASSHGLAGGSTHNEQFF. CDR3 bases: TGTGCCAGCAGCCACGGACTAGCGGGAGGGTCCACCCACAATGAGCAGTTCTTC.

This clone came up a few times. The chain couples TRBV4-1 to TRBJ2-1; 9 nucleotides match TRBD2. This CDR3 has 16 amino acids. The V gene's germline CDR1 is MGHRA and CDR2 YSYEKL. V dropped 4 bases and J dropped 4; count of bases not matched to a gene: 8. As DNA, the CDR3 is TGCGCCAGCAGCCCGGGTCTAGCGGGAACGTACAATGAGCAGTTCTTC. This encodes CASSPGLAGTYNEQFF.

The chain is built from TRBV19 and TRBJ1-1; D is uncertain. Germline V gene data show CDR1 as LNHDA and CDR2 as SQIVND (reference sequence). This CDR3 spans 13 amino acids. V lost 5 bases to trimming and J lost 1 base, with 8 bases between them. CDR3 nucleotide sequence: TGTGCCAGTAGTCGGGTCGGGAACACTGAAGCTTTCTTT. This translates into CASSRVGNTEAFF.

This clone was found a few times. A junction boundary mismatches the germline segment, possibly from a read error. The CDR3 loop reads CASSSGNTIYF. The CDR3, as DNA: TGTGCTAGCAGCTCAGGAAACACCATATATTTT. The rearrangement uses TRBV7-7 and TRBJ1-3, with D uncertain. CDR3 length equals 11 residues. Germline loops: CDR1 SSHAT, CDR2 FNYEAQ (reference sequence).

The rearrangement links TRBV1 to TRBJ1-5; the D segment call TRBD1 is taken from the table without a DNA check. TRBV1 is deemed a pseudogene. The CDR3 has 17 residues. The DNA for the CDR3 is TGCACCAGCAGCCAATCGACTCGGGACAGGGTGGTTCAGCCCCAGCATTTT. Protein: CTSSQSTRDRVVQPQHF.

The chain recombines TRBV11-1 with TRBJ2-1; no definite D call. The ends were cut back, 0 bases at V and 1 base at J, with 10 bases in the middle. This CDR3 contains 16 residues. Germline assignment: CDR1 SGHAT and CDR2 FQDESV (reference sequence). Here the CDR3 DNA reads TGTGCCAGCAGCTTAGCTTTGACTGGATCCTACAATGAGCAGTTCTTC. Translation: CASSLALTGSYNEQFF.

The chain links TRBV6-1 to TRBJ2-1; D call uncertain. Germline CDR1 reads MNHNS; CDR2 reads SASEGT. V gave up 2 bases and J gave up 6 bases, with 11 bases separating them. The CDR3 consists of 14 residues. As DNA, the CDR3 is TGTGCCAGCAGTGAAATTTCAGGATCCAATGAGCAGTTCTTC. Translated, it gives CASSEISGSNEQFF.

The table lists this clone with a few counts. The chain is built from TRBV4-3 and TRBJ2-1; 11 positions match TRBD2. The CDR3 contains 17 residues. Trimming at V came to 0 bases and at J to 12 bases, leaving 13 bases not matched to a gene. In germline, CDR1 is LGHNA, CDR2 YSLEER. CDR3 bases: TGCGCCAGCAGCCAAGATGGGTCCCTAGCGGGAGGAAGGGTGCAGTTCTTC. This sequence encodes CASSQDGSLAGGRVQFF.

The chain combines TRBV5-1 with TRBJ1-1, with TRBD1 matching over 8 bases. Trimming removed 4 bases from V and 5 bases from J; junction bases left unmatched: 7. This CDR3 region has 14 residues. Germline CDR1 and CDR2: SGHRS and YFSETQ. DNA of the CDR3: TGCGCCAGCAGCACCGGACAGGGAGGAACTGAAGCTTTCTTT. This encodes CASSTGQGGTEAFF.

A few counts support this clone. CDR3 DNA sequence: TGTGCCAGCAGCTCAAATCGACTTCGGGGCGAGCAGTACTTC. Residues: CASSSNRLRGEQYF. The V call is TRBV5-4, the J call TRBJ2-7; weak D call: TRBD2 (5 bases). The ends were cut back, 3 bases at V and 6 bases at J, with 16 bases in the middle. Germline V gives CDR1 SGHNT, CDR2 YYREEE (reference sequence). This CDR3 spans 14 amino acids.